This TCR beta chain was sequenced during a study of blood T cell repertoires in COVID-19. The protocol was immunoSEQ multiplex PCR, while the TCRdb copy is restricted to in-frame clones and leaves out a portion. This repertoire shows about 180,000 clones, 60% to 85% found once; its top ten account for more than 7%. V shed 2 bases and J 0 bases; nucleotides not matched to a gene: 0. CDR1 is WNHNN, CDR2 SYGVQD, per germline (reference sequence). The CDR3 is 14 amino acids. The TCR comes from a woman aged 55-70 years with COVID-19, enrolled during active disease. The source material was peripheral blood. The chain has TRBV10-1 and TRBJ2-7; 8 bases fit TRBD2. The CDR3 region has the DNA TGCGCCAGCAGTGAGACTAGCGGCTCCTACGAGCAGTACTTC. This codes for CASSETSGSYEQYF.